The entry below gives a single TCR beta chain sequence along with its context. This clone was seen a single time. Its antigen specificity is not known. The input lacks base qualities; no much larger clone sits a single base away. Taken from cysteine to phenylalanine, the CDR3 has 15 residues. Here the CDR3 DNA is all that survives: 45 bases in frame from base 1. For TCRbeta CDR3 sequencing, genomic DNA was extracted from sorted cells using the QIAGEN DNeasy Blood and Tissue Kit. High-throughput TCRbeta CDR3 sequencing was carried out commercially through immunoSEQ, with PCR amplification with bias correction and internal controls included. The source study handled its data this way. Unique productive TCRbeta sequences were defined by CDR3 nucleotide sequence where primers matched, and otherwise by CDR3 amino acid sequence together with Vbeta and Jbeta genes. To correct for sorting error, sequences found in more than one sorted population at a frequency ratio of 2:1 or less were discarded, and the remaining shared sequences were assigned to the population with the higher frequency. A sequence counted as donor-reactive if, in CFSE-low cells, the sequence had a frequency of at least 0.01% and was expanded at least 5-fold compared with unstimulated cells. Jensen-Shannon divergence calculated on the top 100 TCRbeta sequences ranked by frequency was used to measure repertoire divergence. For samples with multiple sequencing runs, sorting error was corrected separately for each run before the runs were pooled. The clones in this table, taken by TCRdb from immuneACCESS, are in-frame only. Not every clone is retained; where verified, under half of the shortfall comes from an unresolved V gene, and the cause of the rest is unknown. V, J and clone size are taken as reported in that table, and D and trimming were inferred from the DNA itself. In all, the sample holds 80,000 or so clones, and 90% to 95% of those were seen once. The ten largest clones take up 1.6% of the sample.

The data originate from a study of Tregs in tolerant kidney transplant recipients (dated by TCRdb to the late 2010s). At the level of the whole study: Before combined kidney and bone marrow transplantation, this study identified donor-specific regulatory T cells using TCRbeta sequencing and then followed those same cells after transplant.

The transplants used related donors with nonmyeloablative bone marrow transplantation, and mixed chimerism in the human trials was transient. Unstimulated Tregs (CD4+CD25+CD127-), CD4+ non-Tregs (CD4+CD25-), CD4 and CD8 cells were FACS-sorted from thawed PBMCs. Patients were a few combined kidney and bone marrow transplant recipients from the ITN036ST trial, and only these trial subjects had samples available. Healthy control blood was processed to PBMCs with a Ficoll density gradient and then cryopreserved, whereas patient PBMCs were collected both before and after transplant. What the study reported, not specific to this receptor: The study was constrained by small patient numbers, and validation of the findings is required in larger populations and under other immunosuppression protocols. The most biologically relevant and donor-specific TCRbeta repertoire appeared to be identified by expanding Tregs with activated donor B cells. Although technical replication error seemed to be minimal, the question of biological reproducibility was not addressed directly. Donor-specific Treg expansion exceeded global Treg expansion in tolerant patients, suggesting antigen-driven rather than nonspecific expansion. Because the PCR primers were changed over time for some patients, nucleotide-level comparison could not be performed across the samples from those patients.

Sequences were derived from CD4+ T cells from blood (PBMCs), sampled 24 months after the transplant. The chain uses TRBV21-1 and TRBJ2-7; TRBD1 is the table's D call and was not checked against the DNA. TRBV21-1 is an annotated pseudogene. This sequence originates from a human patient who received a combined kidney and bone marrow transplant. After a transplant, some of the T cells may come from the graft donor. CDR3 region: CASSKAWQGSYEQYF. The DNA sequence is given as TGTGCCAGCAGCAAAGCGTGGCAGGGCTCCTACGAGCAGTACTTC.